Sequencing of this TCR beta chain was carried out in a study of T cell changes during pregnancy in multiple sclerosis. Libraries were prepared by immunoSEQ multiplex PCR; TCRdb keeps only in-frame clonotypes and omits some of them. The table lists around 19,000 clones, over 75% of them singletons. This clone is a singleton in its sample. This CDR3 is built from 17 residues. Per germline, CDR1 LNHDA and CDR2 SQIVND (reference sequence). V dropped 7 bases and J dropped 0; count of bases not matched to a gene: 7. This chain connects TRBV19 to TRBJ2-1, with 12 bases matching TRBD2. Sequencing was performed on CD8+ T cells from peripheral blood mononuclear cells, taken after pregnancy. The receptor comes from a female donor in good health, enrolled as a control in a pregnancy study. In DNA, the CDR3 is TGTGCCAGTACTGGACTAGCGGGGATGAGCTCCTACAATGAGCAGTTCTTC. Its protein product is CASTGLAGMSSYNEQFF.